This T cell receptor (beta chain) was documented in a study of blood T cell repertoires in COVID-19. In the study's own analysis: From reference gene primer amplification, estimates of nucleated cell counts were derived. Assay: immunoSEQ multiplex PCR; the TCRdb copy retains only in-frame clones and omits some. V, J and clone size were drawn from that table, and D and trimming were deduced from the DNA. The sample lists around 86,000 clones; 70% to 90% were seen once. This clone was seen just once. CDR1 is KGHDR, CDR2 SFDVKD, per germline. Unmatched junction bases numbered 5, after V lost 7 bases and J lost 3 bases. The CDR3 spans 15 residues.

Sequenced sample: peripheral blood. This clonotype was obtained from a human donor in a cohort sampled during active COVID-19. V gene TRBV24-1 combines with J gene TRBJ1-5; TRBD1 aligns across 10 bases. CDR3 residues: CATRPGQGNNQPQHF. The CDR3 DNA sequence: TGTGCCACCAGACCGGGACAGGGGAACAATCAGCCCCAGCATTTT.